This T cell receptor (beta chain) was captured in a study of CD8+ T cells in alopecia areata. The trim removed 7 bases at V and 6 bases at J, leaving 4 bases unmatched. CDR1 is LNHDA, CDR2 SQIVND, per germline (reference sequence). The CDR3 consists of 13 residues. RNA was isolated and reverse transcribed to cDNA, the sequencing template. Only in-frame clones appear in the TCRdb table, and some are missing; sequencing was by immunoSEQ multiplex PCR. The table includes some 130,000 clones, 58% detected once. Sequenced here: CD4+ T cells sorted from blood, sampled at week 0. This receptor was taken from a human donor with alopecia areata. The genes are TRBV19 and TRBJ2-3; TRBD2 matches 10 bases. CDR3 sequence: CASKAGGLDTQYF. CDR3 DNA sequence: TGTGCCAGTAAAGCGGGAGGGCTTGATACGCAGTATTTT.